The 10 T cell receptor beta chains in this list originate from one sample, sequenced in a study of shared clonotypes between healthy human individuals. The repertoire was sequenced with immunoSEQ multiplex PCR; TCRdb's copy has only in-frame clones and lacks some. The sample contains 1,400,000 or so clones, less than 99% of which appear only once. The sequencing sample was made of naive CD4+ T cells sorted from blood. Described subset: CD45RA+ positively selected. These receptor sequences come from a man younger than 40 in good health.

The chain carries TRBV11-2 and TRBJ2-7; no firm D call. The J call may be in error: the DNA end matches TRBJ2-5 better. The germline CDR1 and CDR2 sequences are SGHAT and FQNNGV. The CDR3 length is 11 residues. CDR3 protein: CASSLSETQYF. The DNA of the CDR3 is TGTGCCAGCAGCTTAAGCGAGACCCAGTACTTC.

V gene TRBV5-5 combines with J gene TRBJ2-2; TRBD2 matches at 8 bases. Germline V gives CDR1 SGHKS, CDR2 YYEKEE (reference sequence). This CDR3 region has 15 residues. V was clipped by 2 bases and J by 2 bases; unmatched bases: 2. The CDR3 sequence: CASSLTSGNTGELFF. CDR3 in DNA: TGTGCCAGCAGCTTAACTAGCGGTAACACCGGGGAGCTGTTTTTT.

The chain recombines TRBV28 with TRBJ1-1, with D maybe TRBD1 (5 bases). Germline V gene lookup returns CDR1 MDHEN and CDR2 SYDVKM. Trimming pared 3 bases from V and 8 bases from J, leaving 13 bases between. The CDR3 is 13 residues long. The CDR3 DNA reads TGTGCCAGCAGTTTGGCTCCCTCAGGGGAAGCTTTCTTT. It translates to CASSLAPSGEAFF.

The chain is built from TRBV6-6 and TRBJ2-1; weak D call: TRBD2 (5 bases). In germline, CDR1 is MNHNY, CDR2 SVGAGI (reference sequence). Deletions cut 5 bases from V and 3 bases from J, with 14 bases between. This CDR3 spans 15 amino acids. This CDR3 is CASSNSGAVYNEQFF. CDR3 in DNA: TGTGCCAGCAGTAACAGCGGAGCGGTCTACAATGAGCAGTTCTTC.

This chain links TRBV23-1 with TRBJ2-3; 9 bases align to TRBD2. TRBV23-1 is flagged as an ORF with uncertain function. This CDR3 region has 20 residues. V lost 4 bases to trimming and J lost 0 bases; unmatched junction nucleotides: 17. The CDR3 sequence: CASSRQTGGTSQVSTDTQYF. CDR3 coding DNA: TGCGCCAGCAGTCGCCAGACTGGGGGGACTAGCCAAGTAAGCACAGATACGCAGTATTTT.

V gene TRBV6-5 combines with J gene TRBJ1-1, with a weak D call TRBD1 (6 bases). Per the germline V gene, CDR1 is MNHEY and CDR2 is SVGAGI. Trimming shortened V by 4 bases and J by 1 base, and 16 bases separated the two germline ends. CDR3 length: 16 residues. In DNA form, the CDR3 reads TGTGCCAGCAGTTCCCGTCAGGGGTCCCGGAACACTGAAGCTTTCTTT. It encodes CASSSRQGSRNTEAFF.

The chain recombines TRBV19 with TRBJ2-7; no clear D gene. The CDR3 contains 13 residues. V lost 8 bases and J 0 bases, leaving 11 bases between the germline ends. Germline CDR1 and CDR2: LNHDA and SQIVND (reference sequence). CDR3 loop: CASGRDNSYEQYF. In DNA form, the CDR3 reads TGTGCCAGTGGACGAGACAACTCCTACGAGCAGTACTTC.

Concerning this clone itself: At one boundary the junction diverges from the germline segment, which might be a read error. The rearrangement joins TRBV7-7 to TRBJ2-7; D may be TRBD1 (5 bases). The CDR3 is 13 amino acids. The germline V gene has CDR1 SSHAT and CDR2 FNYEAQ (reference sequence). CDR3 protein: CASSLGVLYEQYF. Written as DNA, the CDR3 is TGTGCTAGCAGCCTAGGGGTCCTATACGAGCAGTACTTC.

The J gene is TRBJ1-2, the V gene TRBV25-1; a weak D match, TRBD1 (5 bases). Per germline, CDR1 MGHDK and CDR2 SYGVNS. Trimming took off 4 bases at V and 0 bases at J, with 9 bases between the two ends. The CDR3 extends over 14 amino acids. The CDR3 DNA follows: TGTGCCAGCAGTGCCCCAGGGACTAACTATGGCTACACCTTC. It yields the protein CASSAPGTNYGYTF.

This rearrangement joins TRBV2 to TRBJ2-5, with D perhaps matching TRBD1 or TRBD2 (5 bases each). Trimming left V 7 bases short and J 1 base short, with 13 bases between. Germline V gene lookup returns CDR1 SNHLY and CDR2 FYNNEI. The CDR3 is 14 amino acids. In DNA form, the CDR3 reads TGTGCCAGCAACCGGGACGTCGGCCAAGAGACCCAGTACTTC. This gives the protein CASNRDVGQETQYF.